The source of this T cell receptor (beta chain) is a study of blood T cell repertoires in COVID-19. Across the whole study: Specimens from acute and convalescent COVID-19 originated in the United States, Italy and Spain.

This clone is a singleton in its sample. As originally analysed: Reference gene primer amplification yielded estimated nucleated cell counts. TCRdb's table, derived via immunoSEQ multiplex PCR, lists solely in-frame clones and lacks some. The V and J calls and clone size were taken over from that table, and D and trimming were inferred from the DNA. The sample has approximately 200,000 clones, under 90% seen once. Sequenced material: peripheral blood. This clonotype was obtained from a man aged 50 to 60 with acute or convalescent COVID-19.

CDR3 sequence (DNA): TGTGCCGTACTTGGGAGAACTGGAAACACCATATATTTT. This codes for CAVLGRTGNTIYF. The rearrangement links TRBV6-5 to TRBJ1-3; no clear D. The V end lost 11 bases, the J end lost 2 bases, and 13 bases lay between the germline ends. Germline-derived CDR1 and CDR2 are MNHEY and SVGAGI. The length of the CDR3 is 13 residues.